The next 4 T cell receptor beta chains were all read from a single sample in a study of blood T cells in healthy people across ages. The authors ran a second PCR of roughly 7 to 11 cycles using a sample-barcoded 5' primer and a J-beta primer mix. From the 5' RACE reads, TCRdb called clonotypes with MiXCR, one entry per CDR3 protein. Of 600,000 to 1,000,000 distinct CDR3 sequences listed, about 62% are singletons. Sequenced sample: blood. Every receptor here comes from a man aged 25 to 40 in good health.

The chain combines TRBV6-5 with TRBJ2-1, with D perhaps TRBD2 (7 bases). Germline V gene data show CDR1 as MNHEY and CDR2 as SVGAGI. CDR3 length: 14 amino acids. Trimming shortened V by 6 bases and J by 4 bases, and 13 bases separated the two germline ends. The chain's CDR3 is CASRTGGGYNEQFF. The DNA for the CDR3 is TGTGCCAGCAGGACGGGGGGCGGATACAATGAGCAGTTCTTC.

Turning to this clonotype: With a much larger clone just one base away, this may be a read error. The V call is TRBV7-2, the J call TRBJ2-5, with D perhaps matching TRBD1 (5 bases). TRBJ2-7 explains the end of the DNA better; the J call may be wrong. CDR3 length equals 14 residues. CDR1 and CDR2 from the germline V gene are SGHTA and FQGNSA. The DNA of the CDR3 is TGTGACAGCAGCTTCACTGGGGCTCACCCCGAGCAGTACTTC. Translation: CDSSFTGAHPEQYF.

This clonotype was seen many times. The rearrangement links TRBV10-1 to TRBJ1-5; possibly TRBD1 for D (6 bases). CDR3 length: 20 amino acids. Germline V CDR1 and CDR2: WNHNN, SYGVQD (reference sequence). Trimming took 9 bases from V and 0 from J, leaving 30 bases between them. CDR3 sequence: CARFTGPTGGGGYSNQPQHF. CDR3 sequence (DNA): TGCGCCAGATTTACCGGGCCGACAGGAGGGGGGGGATATAGCAATCAGCCCCAGCATTTT.

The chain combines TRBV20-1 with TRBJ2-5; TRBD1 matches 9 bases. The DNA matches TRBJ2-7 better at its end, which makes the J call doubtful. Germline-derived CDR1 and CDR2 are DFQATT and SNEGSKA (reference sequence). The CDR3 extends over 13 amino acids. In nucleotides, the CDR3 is TGCAGTGCCGTACAGGGGGCACGCTACGAGCAGTACTTC. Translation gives CSAVQGARYEQYF.